Presented here are 22 T cell receptor beta chains from one specimen sequenced in a study of human T cells and chemical hapten exposure (dated by TCRdb to the early 2020s). What the time point label conveys for this sample: patch test 2, 6 weeks after DPC sensitization. The sample's treatment or condition label is to be understood as: therapeutic diphenylcyclopropenone sensitization with weekly scalp DPC. Library preparation used RACE. Sequencing used a NextSeq 500. TCRdb passed the public sequencing reads through fastp at Q25 and MiXCR, retaining productive beta sequences. Every entry covers one CDR3 protein and lists the most common genes and DNA from its rows. The sample table contains around 69,000 distinct CDR3 sequences; only one count was recorded for 8.5% of them. In total, the top ten clones hold around 3.3% of the sample. Sequenced material: whole blood, taken in connection with sensitization to the hapten diphenylcyclopropenone (DPC). The receptors come from a woman aged 45-59 years with alopecia areata. Some clones in this sample may be carry-over from other donors' samples.

Only one count was recorded for this clonotype. The CDR3 spells CASSRDRGLTEAFF. As DNA, the CDR3 is TGTGCCAGCTCACGGGACAGGGGTTTGACTGAAGCTTTCTTT. The chain joins TRBV18 to TRBJ1-1; 10 nucleotides line up with TRBD1. The J segment lost 5 bases and the V segment lost 4 bases, leaving 4 bases of the junction unmatched. The CDR3 has 14 residues. Germline V lookup: CDR1 KGHSH, CDR2 LQKENI. Full variable domain (rest looked up from reference TRBV18 and TRBJ1-1): NAGVMQNPRHLVRRRGQEARLRCSPMKGHSHVYWYRQLPEEGLKFMVYLQKENIIDESGMPKERFSAEFPKEGPSILRIQQVVRGDSAAYFCASSRDRGLTEAFFGQGTRLTVV.

The chain joins TRBV28 to TRBJ2-1; D may be TRBD1 (6 bases). Germline-derived CDR1 and CDR2 are MDHEN and SYDVKM. The CDR3 totals 17 residues. Deletions cut 6 bases from V and 2 bases from J, with 20 bases between. CDR3 protein: CASSTSTGLHTYNEQFF. CDR3 nucleotide sequence: TGTGCCAGCAGCACCTCGACAGGCCTACACACCTACAATGAGCAGTTCTTC.

This clonotype has a handful of counts. The chain joins TRBV28 to TRBJ1-2, with a weak D call TRBD1 (6 bases). CDR3 length: 14 residues. With 3 bases removed from V and 4 bases from J, the gap between germline ends came to 12 bases. Per the germline V gene, CDR1 is MDHEN and CDR2 is SYDVKM. The DNA for the CDR3 is TGTGCCAGCAGTTTCCGGGGGCGCGTCTATGGCTACACCTTC. Its translation: CASSFRGRVYGYTF.

The chain couples TRBV12-3 or TRBV12-4 to TRBJ2-7; 7 positions match TRBD2. V shed 6 bases and J 7 bases; nucleotides not matched to a gene: 12. The CDR3 sequence is 14 residues long. CDR3 bases: TGTGCCAGCAGGCCGGGACTACAACCTACGGAGCAGTACTTC. Amino acid sequence: CASRPGLQPTEQYF.

There are many counts of this clonotype. V and J are TRBV2 and TRBJ1-1, with TRBD1 identical over 11 bases. J was trimmed by 6 bases and V by 5 bases; bases with no gene match: 11. The CDR3 length is 16 residues. Germline CDR1 is SNHLY and CDR2 is FYNNEI. The CDR3 nucleotides read TGTGCCAGCAGTCCCCGGGACAGGGGGGCAAACCCTGAAGCTTTCTTT. Translated, it gives CASSPRDRGANPEAFF.

Many counts were recorded for this clonotype. This chain connects TRBV3-1 to TRBJ1-2, with D possibly being TRBD1 (5 bases). Germline loops: CDR1 LGHDT, CDR2 YNNKEL (reference sequence). The CDR3 totals 14 residues. V was clipped by 7 bases and J by 4 bases, with 16 bases between them. CDR3 protein: CASTTVGRSYGYTF. In DNA, the CDR3 is TGTGCCAGCACAACAGTGGGGCGATCCTATGGCTACACCTTC.

V and J are TRBV7-2 and TRBJ2-3, with D perhaps being TRBD1 or TRBD2 (5 bases each). The CDR3 runs to 15 residues. The V gene lost 5 bases and the J gene lost 2 bases, with 14 bases spanning the gap. CDR1 is SGHTA, CDR2 FQGNSA, per germline. The DNA of the CDR3 is TGTGCCAGCAGCCCCTATGGGGGACCCACAGATACGCAGTATTTT. As protein: CASSPYGGPTDTQYF. Complete variable domain (other parts from reference TRBV7-2 and TRBJ2-3): GAGVSQSPSNKVTEKGKDVELRCDPISGHTALYWYRQSLGQGLEFLIYFQGNSAPDKSGLPSDRFSAERTGGSVSTLTIQRTQQEDSAVYLCASSPYGGPTDTQYFGPGTRLTVL.

This chain joins TRBV9 and TRBJ2-3; 8 bases are shared with TRBD2. V dropped 3 bases and J dropped 9; count of bases not matched to a gene: 6. The germline CDR1 and CDR2 sequences are SGDLS and YYNGEE. The CDR3 extends over 13 amino acids. The CDR3 DNA follows: TGTGCCAGCAGCGCCCAGTTAGCGGGGACGCAGTATTTT. This sequence encodes CASSAQLAGTQYF.

This clonotype was counted at least ten times. V usage is TRBV7-6 and J usage is TRBJ2-3; D is undetermined. This CDR3 has 13 amino acids. CDR1 is SGHVS, CDR2 FNYEAQ, per germline. V was trimmed by 1 base and J by 2 bases, leaving 4 bases between them. CDR3: CASSLGPTDTQYF. CDR3 nucleotide sequence: TGTGCCAGCAGCTTAGGGCCCACAGATACGCAGTATTTT.

Concerning this clonotype: The junction departs from germline at one end; a sequencing error may be responsible. The chain couples TRBV2 to TRBJ2-3; no clear D gene. Germline V gene lookup returns CDR1 SNHLY and CDR2 FYNNEI. CDR3 length equals 14 residues. CDR3 loop: CASSSSGSTYTQYF. The CDR3 nucleotides are TGTGCCAGCAGTTCATCGGGCAGCACATATACGCAGTATTTT.

V and J are TRBV4-3 and TRBJ2-1, with 12 bases matching TRBD2. The CDR3 is 15 residues long. The germline V gene encodes CDR1 LGHNA and CDR2 YSLEER. The V gene end was trimmed by 1 base and the J gene end by 8 bases; junction bases not matched to a gene: 3. The CDR3 DNA sequence: TGCGCCAGCAGCCAAGGGACTAGCGGGAAGGATGAGCAGTTCTTC. Its translation: CASSQGTSGKDEQFF.

V is TRBV28 and J is TRBJ2-3; TRBD1 might be the D (6 bases). Germline V gene lookup returns CDR1 MDHEN and CDR2 SYDVKM. With 3 bases removed from V and 2 bases from J, the gap between germline ends came to 15 bases. The CDR3 is 16 residues long. The CDR3 is CASSFVRAGDTDTQYF. CDR3 sequence (DNA): TGTGCCAGCAGTTTCGTGAGGGCAGGGGACACAGATACGCAGTATTTT.

The CDR3 region has the DNA TGTGCCAGCAGCCTAACCGGGCTCAATAATTCACCCCTCCACTTT. It is translated as CASSLTGLNNSPLHF. The rearrangement joins TRBV6-5 to TRBJ1-6; D is unresolved. The CDR3 has 15 residues. CDR1 is MNHEY and CDR2 is SVGAGI in the germline V gene. The V and J ends lost 6 bases and 5 bases respectively, with 14 bases between them.

The gene calls are TRBV11-1 and TRBJ2-1; D assignment may be TRBD1 or TRBD2 (5 bases each). V was clipped by 7 bases and J by 4 bases, with 20 bases between them. This CDR3 comprises 16 residues. CDR1 is SGHAT and CDR2 is FQDESV in the germline V gene (reference sequence). CDR3 region: CASNLVGLAKYNEQFF. The DNA of the CDR3 is TGTGCCAGCAACCTAGTGGGGCTAGCCAAGTACAATGAGCAGTTCTTC.

This clonotype was seen at least ten times. The rearrangement links TRBV20-1 to TRBJ1-1, with a tentative D call TRBD1 (6 bases). CDR1 and CDR2 (germline): DFQATT, SNEGSKA (reference sequence). V gave up 0 bases and J gave up 3 bases, with 14 bases separating them. The CDR3 consists of 15 residues. Here the CDR3 DNA reads TGCAGTGCTAGAGAGGCGGGGGCGGAGGACACTGAAGCTTTCTTT. It yields the protein CSAREAGAEDTEAFF.

There are many counts of this clonotype. The chain couples TRBV5-1 to TRBJ2-5; D remains unclear. Germline loops: CDR1 SGHRS, CDR2 YFSETQ. Trimming removed 5 bases from V and 1 base from J, with 6 bases in between. The length of the CDR3 is 12 residues. CDR3 protein: CASRGIQETQYF. The CDR3 DNA is TGCGCCAGCAGGGGCATCCAAGAGACCCAGTACTTC.

The rearrangement links TRBV19 to TRBJ1-2, with 9 bases identical to TRBD1. The CDR3 sequence is 12 residues long. Germline V CDR1 and CDR2: LNHDA, SQIVND (reference sequence). The V segment lost 5 bases and the J segment 8 bases; nucleotides outside the gene matches: 3. CDR3: CASSGTGRGYTF. CDR3 nucleotide sequence: TGTGCCAGTAGTGGGACAGGGAGAGGCTACACCTTC. Based on the CDR3 plus reference TRBV19 and TRBJ1-2, the full variable domain is DGGITQSPKYLFRKEGQNVTLSCEQNLNHDAMYWYRQDPGQGLRLIYYSQIVNDFQKGDIAEGYSVSREKKESFPLTVTSAQKNPTAFYLCASSGTGRGYTFGSGTRLTVV.

This clonotype was counted ten times or more. The rearrangement links TRBV5-1 to TRBJ2-1; D perhaps matches TRBD2 (7 bases). The CDR3 has 15 residues. V lost 2 bases, J lost 4 bases, and 13 bases lay in between. CDR1 SGHRS and CDR2 YFSETQ come from the germline V gene. The chain's CDR3 is CASSFGGGLYNEQFF. The CDR3 DNA reads TGCGCCAGCAGCTTCGGCGGGGGCCTATACAATGAGCAGTTCTTC. The full variable domain, in which reference TRBV5-1 and TRBJ2-1 provide the parts outside the CDR3, is KAGVTQTPRYLIKTRGQQVTLSCSPISGHRSVSWYQQTPGQGLQFLFEYFSETQRNKGNFPGRFSGRQFSNSRSEMNVSTLELGDSALYLCASSFGGGLYNEQFFGPGTRLTVL.

This clonotype was recorded a few times. The chain joins TRBV7-6 to TRBJ2-3; 8 nucleotides match TRBD1. The CDR3 extends over 16 amino acids. V lost 0 bases to trimming and J lost 2 bases; unmatched junction nucleotides: 4. Germline V gene sequence: CDR1 SGHVS, CDR2 FNYEAQ. The CDR3 is CASSLAPRGLTDTQYF. For the CDR3, the DNA is TGTGCCAGCAGCTTAGCTCCCAGGGGGCTCACAGATACGCAGTATTTT.

This chain connects TRBV12-3 or TRBV12-4 to TRBJ2-5; D unresolved. The V and J ends lost 5 bases and 4 bases respectively, with 8 bases between them. This CDR3 has 12 residues. DNA for the CDR3: TGTGCCAGCAGTACAACGCTAGAGACCCAGTACTTC. It codes for CASSTTLETQYF.

This clonotype has just a few counts. Germline is not matched at one junction end, which may reflect a read error. The rearrangement uses TRBV20-1 and TRBJ2-1, with TRBD2 as a possible D gene (7 bases). The germline V gene has CDR1 DFQATT and CDR2 SNEGSKA (reference sequence). The CDR3 has 13 amino acids. Written as DNA, the CDR3 is TGCAGCGCTAGGTGGGGGGGCATTGGTGAGCAGTTCTTC. It is translated as CSARWGGIGEQFF.

This clonotype has ten or more counts. The gene calls are TRBV18 and TRBJ1-5; 7 bases match TRBD1. The V and J ends lost 3 bases and 6 bases, in that order; junction bases with no gene match: 5. Germline values: CDR1 KGHSH, CDR2 LQKENI. The CDR3 is 14 residues long. The CDR3 reads CASSPGQPGQPQHF. The CDR3 DNA follows: TGTGCCAGCTCACCGGGACAGCCGGGTCAGCCCCAGCATTTT.